This TCR beta chain was recovered during a study of OX40 agonist ivuxolimab in advanced cancers. Study at large: The group had a mean age of roughly 56 years, ranged from roughly 23 to 90, and was around 86% male. Partial response was recorded in three patients: one hepatocellular carcinoma and two cutaneous melanoma cases.

The repertoire was sequenced with immunoSEQ multiplex PCR; TCRdb's copy has only in-frame clones and lacks some. The data contain tens of thousands of clones, 75% to 90% of them seen just once; the ten biggest clones take up about 5%. Study-level points and caveats: Among some nonresponders, normalized T-cell clonal expansion was also low.

Comments on this clone: Antigen specificity is unknown.

The clonotype originates from an adult with an advanced solid tumor such as melanoma, head and neck, liver or kidney cancer. Sample: CD4+ or CD8+ T cells sorted from blood, taken in a trial of the OX40 agonist ivuxolimab.

The CDR3, as DNA: TGTGCCAGCTCACCACTTGCGACGAATGAGCAGTTCTTC. This encodes CASSPLATNEQFF. This chain connects TRBV18 to TRBJ2-1; D is undetermined. CDR3 length equals 13 residues. V lost 1 base and J 7 bases, leaving 8 bases between the germline ends. Looked up from germline, CDR1 is KGHSH and CDR2 is LQKENI.